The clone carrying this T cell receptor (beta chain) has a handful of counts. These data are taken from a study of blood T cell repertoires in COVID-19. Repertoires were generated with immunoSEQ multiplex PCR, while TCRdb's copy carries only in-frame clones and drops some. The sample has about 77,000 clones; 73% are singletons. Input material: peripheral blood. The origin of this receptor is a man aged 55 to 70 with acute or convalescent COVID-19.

CDR3 region: CASHLTTGGADTQYF. The CDR3, as DNA: TGTGCCAGCCATTTGACGACAGGGGGCGCAGATACGCAGTATTTT. The chain combines TRBV6-5 with TRBJ2-3, with 10 bases identical to TRBD1. CDR1 is MNHEY and CDR2 is SVGAGI in the germline V gene. This CDR3 has 15 residues. V lost 8 bases, J lost 4 bases, and 9 bases stayed unmatched.